Reported below is one TCR beta chain. Its antigen is undetermined. Unstimulated regulatory T cells (CD4+CD25+CD127-), CD4+CD25- non-regulatory cells, CD4 and CD8 cells were FACS-sorted from thawed PBMCs. The sample comes from a study of Tregs in tolerant kidney transplant recipients. General study points: Changing PCR primers prevented nucleotide comparison between some patients' samples. Activated donor B cell expansion appeared to reveal the most relevant donor-specific TCRbeta repertoire. This study did not directly address biological reproducibility.

With 3 bases removed from V and 1 base from J, the gap between germline ends came to 10 bases. This CDR3 comprises 14 residues. The germline gives CDR1 SGHKS, CDR2 YYEKEE (reference sequence). This table comes from immunoSEQ multiplex PCR, and its TCRdb copy is limited to in-frame clones, with some not included. The sample includes about 100,000 clones, 93% of them seen just once. The chain links TRBV5-5 to TRBJ1-1, with D possibly TRBD1 on 6 matching bases. The receptor's source is a human donor who received a combined kidney and bone marrow transplant. Sequencing used CD4+ T cells from blood, obtained before the transplant. The CDR3 DNA reads as TGTGCCAGCAGCTACCAGACAGGGAACACTGAAGCTTTCTTT. Its protein product is CASSYQTGNTEAFF.